This T cell receptor (beta chain) was sequenced for a study of blood T cell repertoires in COVID-19. Background on the study: The United States, Italy and Spain were the sources of the acute and convalescent COVID-19 samples.

In this sample, this clone turned up a few times. Original data processing: Using reference gene primer amplification, nucleated cell counts were estimated. Only in-frame clones appear in the TCRdb table, and some are missing; sequencing was by immunoSEQ multiplex PCR. D and trimming were read from the DNA, whereas the V and J calls and clone size are those reported in that table. The sample holds around 200,000 clones, approximately 81% seen once. The CDR3 extends over 14 amino acids. V gave up 4 bases and J gave up 8 bases; unmatched junction bases: 5. Germline lookup yields CDR1 SGHRS and CDR2 YFSETQ.

V usage is TRBV5-1 and J usage is TRBJ1-6; 8 nucleotides match TRBD1. Sample: peripheral blood. The clonotype was recovered from a woman over 75 with active or convalescent COVID-19. CDR3 region: CASSRQGRDSPLHF. The CDR3 DNA follows: TGCGCCAGCAGCCGACAGGGGCGTGATTCACCCCTCCACTTT.